This T cell receptor (beta chain) was recovered during a study of CD8+CD57+ T cells in acquired aplastic anemia. Study-wide context: The DNA of sorted CD4+ and CD8+ cells averaged 3.2 ug. Study conclusions and caveats: Statistical testing detected no significant gap in CD8+ Simpson's diversity between patients and controls.

This clonotype has ten or more counts. Antigen unknown. Genomic DNA templated the TCR beta VDJ and CDR3 profiling. TCRdb passed the reads through MiXCR, listing each CDR3 protein once. The sample lists fewer than 250,000 distinct CDR3 sequences; more than 40% were seen once. Germline V gives CDR1 DFQATT, CDR2 SNEGSKA (reference sequence). The CDR3 extends over 12 amino acids. Trimming shortened V by 1 base and J by 9 bases, and 10 bases separated the two germline ends. Sequenced patients had shown CD8+CD57+ cell expansion by flow cytometry. Every patient was diagnosed with severe acquired aplastic anemia.

The rearrangement uses TRBV20-1 and TRBJ2-1, with D maybe TRBD2 (6 bases). Sequencing was performed on sorted CD4+, CD8+, or CD8+CD57+ T cells (not recorded which) from PBMCs. The clonotype comes from a human donor with aplastic anemia. CDR3 coding DNA: TGCAGTGCTAGAGGACTAGTGGGTGAGCAGTTCTTC. It translates to CSARGLVGEQFF.